Here is one TCR beta chain with its context. The CDR3 runs to 18 residues. Authors' data handling: The authors estimated nucleated cell counts from reference gene primer amplification. Profiled with immunoSEQ multiplex PCR; TCRdb holds only in-frame clones, not every one. V and J calls and clone size follow that table, whereas D and trimming were derived from the DNA. The table lists about 140,000 clones, around 80% of them singletons, with approximately 4.5% in the top ten. This sample is drawn from a study of blood T cell repertoires in COVID-19. Study-wide background: The study drew acute and convalescent COVID-19 samples from the United States, Italy and Spain. PBMCs, B-cell-depleted T cells, or T cells provided the cDNA or gDNA that made up the material.

Sample: peripheral blood. This clonotype was sampled from a woman of 80 years or more with active or convalescent COVID-19. V gene TRBV21-1 combines with J gene TRBJ2-2; TRBD1 reflects the table's D call only, with no check against the DNA. TRBV21-1 is a pseudogene. In DNA, the CDR3 is TGTGCCAGCAGGGGACCGGGACAGGGGGCGCGAACTGACGGGGAGCTGTTTTTT. This encodes CASRGPGQGARTDGELFF.